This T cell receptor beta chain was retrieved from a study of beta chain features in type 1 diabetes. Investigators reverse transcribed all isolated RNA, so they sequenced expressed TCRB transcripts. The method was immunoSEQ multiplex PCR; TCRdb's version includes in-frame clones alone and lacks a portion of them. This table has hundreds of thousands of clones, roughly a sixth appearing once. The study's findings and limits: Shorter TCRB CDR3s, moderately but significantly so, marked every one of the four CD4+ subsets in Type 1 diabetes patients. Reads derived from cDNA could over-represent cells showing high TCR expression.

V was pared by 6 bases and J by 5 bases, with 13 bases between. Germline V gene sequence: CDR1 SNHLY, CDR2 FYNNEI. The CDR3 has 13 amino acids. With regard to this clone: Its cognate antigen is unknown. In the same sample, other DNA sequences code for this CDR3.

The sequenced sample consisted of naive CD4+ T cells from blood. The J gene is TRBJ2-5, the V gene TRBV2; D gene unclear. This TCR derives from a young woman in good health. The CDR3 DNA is TGTGCCAGCAGCGGCCAGGTGGAGGAGACCCAGTACTTC. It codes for CASSGQVEETQYF. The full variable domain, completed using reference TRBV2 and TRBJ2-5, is EPEVTQTPSHQVTQMGQEVILRCVPISNHLYFYWYRQILGQKVEFLVSFYNNEISEKSEIFDDQFSVERPDGSNFTLKIRSTKLEDSAMYFCASSGQVEETQYFGPGTRLLVL.